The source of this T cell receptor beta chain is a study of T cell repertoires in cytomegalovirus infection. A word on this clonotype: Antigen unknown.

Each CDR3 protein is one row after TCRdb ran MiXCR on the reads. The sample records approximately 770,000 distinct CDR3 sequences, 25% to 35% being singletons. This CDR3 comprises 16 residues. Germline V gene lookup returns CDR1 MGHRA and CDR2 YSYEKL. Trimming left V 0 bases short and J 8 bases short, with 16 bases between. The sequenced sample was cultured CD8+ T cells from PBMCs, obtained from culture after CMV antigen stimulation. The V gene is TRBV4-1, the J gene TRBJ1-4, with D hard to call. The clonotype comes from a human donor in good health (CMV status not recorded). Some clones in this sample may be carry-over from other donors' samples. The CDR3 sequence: CASSQEAWALREKLFF. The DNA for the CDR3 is TGCGCCAGCAGCCAAGAAGCATGGGCCCTCCGGGAAAAACTGTTTTTT.